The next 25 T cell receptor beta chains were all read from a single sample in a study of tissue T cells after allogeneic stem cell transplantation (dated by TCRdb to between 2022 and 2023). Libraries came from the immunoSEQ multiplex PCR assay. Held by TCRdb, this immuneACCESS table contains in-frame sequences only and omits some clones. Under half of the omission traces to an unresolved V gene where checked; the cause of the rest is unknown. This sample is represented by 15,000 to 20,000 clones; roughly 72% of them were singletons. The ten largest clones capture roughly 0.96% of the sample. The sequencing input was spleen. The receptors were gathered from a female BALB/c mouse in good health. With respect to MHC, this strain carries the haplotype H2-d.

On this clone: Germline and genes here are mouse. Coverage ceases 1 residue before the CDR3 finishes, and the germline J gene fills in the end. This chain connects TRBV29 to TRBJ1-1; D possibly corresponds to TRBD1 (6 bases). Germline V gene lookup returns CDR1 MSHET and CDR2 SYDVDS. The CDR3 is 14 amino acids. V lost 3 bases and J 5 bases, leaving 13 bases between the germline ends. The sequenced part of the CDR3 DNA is TGTGCTAGCAGTTTTGGGGGAAGGGGGACAGAAGTCTTC. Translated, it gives CASSFGGRGTEVF. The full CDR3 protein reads CASSFGGRGTEVFF.

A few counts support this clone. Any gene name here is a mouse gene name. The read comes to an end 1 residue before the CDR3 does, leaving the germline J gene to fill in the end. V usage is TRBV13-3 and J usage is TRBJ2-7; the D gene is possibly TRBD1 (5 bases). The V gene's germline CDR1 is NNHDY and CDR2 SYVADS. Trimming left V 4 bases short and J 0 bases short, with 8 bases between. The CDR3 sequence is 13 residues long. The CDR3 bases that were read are TGTGCCAGCAGTACCAGGGCCTCCTATGAACAGTAC. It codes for CASSTRASYEQY. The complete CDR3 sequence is CASSTRASYEQYF.

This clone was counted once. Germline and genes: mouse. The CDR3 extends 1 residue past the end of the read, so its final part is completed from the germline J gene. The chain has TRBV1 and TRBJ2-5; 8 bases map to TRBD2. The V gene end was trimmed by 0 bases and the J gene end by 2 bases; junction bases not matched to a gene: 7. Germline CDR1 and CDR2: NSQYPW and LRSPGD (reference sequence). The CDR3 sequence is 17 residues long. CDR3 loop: CTCSADRGGLGQDTQYF. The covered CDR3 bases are TGCACCTGCAGTGCAGATCGGGGGGGGCTTGGCCAAGACACCCAGTAC. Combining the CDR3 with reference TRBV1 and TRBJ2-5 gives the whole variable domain VTLLEQNPRWRLVPRGQAVNLRCILKNSQYPWMSWYQQDLQKQLQWLFTLRSPGDKEVKSLPGADYLATRVTDTELRLQVANMSQGRTLYCTCSADRGGLGQDTQYFGPGTRLLVL.

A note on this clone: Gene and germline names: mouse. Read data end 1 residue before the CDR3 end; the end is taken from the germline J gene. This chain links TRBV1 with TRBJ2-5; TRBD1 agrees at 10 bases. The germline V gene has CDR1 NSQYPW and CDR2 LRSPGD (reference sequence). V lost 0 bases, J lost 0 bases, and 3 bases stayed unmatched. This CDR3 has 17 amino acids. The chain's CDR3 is CTCSADRTGGNQDTQYF. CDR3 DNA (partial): TGCACCTGCAGTGCAGATAGGACAGGGGGTAACCAAGACACCCAGTAC.

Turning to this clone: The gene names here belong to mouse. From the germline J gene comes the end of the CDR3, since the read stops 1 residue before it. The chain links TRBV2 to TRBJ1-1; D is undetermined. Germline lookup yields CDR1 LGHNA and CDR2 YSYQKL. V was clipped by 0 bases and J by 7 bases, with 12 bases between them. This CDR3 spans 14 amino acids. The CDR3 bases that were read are TGTGCCAGCAGCCAAGATAAAGCAGGTTTAGAAGTCTTC. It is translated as CASSQDKAGLEVF. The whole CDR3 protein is CASSQDKAGLEVFF.

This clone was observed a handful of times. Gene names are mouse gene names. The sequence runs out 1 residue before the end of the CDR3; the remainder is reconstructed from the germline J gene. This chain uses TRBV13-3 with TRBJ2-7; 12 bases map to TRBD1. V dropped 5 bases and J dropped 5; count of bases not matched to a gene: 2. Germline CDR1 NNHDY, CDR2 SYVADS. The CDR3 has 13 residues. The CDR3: CASRGTGGHEQYF. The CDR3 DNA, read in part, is TGTGCCAGCAGAGGGACAGGGGGCCATGAACAGTAC.

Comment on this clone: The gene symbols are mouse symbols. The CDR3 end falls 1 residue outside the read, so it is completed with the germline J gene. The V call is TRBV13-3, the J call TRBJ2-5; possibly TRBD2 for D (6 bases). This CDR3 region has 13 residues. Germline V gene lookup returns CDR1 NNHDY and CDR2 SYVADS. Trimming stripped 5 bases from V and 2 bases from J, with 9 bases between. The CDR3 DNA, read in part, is TGTGCCAGCAGAGCTGGGGCCCAAGACACCCAGTAC. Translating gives CASRAGAQDTQY. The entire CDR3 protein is CASRAGAQDTQYF. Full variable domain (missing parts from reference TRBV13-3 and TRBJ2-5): EAAVTQSPRSKVAVTGGKVTLSCHQTNNHDYMYWYRQDTGHGLRLIHYSYVADSTEKGDIPDGYKASRPSQENFSLILELASLSQTAVYFCASRAGAQDTQYFGPGTRLLVL.

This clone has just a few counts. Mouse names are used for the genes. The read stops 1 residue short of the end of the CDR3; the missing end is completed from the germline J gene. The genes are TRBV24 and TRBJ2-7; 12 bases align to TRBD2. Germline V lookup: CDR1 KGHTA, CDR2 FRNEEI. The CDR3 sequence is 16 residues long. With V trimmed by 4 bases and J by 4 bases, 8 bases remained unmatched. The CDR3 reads CASSPRDWGDPYEQYF. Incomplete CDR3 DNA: TGTGCCAGCAGTCCCCGGGACTGGGGGGACCCTTATGAACAGTAC.

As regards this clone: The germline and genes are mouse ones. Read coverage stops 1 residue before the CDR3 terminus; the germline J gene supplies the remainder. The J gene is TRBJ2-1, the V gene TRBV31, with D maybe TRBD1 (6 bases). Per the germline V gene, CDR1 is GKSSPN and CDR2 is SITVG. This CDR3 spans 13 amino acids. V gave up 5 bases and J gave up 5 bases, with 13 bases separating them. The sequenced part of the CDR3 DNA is TGTGCCTGGGGATACAGGGAGGATGCTGAGCAGTTC. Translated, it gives CAWGYREDAEQF. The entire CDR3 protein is CAWGYREDAEQFF.

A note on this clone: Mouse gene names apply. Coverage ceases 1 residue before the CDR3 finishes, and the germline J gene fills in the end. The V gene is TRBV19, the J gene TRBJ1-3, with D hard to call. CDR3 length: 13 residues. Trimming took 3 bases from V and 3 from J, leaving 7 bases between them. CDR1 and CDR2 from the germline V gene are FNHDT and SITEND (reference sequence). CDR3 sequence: CASSSEVGNTLYF. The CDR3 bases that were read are TGTGCCAGCAGTAGCGAGGTTGGAAATACGCTCTAT.

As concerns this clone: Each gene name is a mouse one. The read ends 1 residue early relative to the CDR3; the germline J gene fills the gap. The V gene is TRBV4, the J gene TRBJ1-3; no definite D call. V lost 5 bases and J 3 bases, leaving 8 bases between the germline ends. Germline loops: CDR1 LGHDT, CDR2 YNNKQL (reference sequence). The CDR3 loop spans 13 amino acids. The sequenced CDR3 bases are TGTGCCAGCAGCCCCGGGGTTGGAAATACGCTCTAT. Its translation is CASSPGVGNTLY. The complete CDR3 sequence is CASSPGVGNTLYF.

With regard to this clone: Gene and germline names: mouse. The CDR3 reads CASSPQTGRGAETLYF. CDR3 bases read: TGTGCCAGCAGCCCCCAGACAGGGCGGGGTGCAGAAACGCTGTAT. The chain is built from TRBV5 and TRBJ2-3; 7 bases agree with TRBD1. Read sequence stops 1 residue before the CDR3 end, and the germline J gene provides the missing end. The V gene's germline CDR1 is LGHNA and CDR2 YNLKQL (reference sequence). The CDR3 has 16 amino acids. J lost 1 base, V lost 4 bases, and 8 bases had no gene match.

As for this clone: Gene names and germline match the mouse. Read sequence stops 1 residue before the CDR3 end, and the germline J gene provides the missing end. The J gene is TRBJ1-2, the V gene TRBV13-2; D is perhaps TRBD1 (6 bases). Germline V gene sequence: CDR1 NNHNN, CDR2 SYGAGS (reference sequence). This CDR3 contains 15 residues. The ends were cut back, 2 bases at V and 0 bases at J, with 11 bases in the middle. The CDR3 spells CASGDGTTANSDYTF. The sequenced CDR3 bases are TGTGCCAGCGGTGACGGGACAACCGCAAACTCCGACTACACC.

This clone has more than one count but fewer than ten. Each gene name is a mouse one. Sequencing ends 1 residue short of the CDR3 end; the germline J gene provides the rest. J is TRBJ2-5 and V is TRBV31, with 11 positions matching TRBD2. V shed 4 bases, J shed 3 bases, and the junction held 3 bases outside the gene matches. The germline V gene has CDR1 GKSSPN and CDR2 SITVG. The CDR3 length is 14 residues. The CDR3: CAWNRDWGQDTQYF. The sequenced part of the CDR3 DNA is TGTGCCTGGAACCGGGACTGGGGGCAAGACACCCAGTAC.

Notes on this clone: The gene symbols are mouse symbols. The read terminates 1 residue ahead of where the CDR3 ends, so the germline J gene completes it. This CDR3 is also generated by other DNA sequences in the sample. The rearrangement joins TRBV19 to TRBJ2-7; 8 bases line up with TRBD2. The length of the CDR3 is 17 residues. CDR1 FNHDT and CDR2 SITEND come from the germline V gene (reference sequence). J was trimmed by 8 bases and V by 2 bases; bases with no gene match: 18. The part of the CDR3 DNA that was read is TGTGCCAGCAGTATGGGGACGGGGGGGCCGCGCGGGGGTCAACAGTAC. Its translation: CASSMGTGGPRGGQQY. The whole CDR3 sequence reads CASSMGTGGPRGGQQYF.

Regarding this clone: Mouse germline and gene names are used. CDR3 bases read: TGTGCCAGCGGTGGGACAGGGAACTCCGACTACACC. Its protein product is CASGGTGNSDYT. The full CDR3 protein reads CASGGTGNSDYTF. The rearrangement joins TRBV13-2 to TRBJ1-2; 8 nucleotides agree with TRBD1. The read ends 1 residue before the CDR3 terminus; that terminus is restored from the germline J gene. CDR1 NNHNN and CDR2 SYGAGS come from the germline V gene (reference sequence). This CDR3 comprises 13 residues. With V trimmed by 3 bases and J by 2 bases, 0 bases remained unmatched.

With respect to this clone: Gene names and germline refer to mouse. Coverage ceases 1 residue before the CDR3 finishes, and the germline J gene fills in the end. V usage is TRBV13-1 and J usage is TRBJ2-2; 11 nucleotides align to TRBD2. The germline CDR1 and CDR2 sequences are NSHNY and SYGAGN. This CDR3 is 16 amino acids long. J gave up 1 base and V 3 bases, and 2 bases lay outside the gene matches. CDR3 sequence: CASSVGLGGNTGQLYF. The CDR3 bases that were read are TGTGCCAGCAGTGTCGGACTGGGGGGAAACACCGGGCAGCTCTAC.

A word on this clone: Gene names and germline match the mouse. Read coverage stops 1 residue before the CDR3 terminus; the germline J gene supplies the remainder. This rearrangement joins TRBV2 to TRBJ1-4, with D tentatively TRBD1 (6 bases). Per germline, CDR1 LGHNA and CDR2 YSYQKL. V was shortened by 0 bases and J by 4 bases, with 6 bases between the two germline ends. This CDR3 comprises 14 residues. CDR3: CASSQDRGNERLFF. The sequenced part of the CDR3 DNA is TGTGCCAGCAGCCAAGACAGGGGCAACGAAAGATTATTT.

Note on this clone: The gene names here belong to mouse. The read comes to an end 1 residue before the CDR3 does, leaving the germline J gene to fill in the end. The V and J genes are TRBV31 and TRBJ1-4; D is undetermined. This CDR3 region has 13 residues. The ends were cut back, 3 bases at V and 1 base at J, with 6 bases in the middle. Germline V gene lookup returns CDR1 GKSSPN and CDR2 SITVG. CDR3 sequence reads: CAWRPNSNERLFF. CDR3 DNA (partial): TGTGCCTGGAGGCCAAATTCCAACGAAAGATTATTT.

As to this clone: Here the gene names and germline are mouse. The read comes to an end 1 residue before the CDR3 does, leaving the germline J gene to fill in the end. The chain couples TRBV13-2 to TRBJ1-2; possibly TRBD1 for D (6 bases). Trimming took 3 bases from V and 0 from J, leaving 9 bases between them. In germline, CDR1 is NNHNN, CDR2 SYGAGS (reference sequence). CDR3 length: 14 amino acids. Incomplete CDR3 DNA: TGTGCCAGCGGTGCCGGGACAACAAACTCCGACTACACC. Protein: CASGAGTTNSDYT. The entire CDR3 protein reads CASGAGTTNSDYTF.

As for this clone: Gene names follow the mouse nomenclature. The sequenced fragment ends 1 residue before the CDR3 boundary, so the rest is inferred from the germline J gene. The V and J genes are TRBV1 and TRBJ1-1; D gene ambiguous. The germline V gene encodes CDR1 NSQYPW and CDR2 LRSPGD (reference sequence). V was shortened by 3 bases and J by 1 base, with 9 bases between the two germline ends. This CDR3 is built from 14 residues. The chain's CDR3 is CTCSARVGNTEVFF. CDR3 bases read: TGCACCTGCAGTGCTAGGGTGGGAAACACAGAAGTCTTC.

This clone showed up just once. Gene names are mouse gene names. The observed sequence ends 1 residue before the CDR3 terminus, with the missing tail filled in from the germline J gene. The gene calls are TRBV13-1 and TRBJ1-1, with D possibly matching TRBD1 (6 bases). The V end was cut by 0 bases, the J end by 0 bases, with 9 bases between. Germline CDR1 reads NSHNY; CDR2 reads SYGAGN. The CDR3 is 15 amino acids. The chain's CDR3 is CASSDAGEANTEVFF. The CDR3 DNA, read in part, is TGTGCCAGCAGTGATGCAGGGGAGGCAAACACAGAAGTCTTC.

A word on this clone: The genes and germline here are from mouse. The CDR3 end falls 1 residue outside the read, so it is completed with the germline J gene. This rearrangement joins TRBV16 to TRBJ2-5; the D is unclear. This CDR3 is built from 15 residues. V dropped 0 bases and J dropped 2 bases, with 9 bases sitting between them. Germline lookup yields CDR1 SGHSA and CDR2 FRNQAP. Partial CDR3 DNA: TGTGCAAGCAGCTTAGATCTGGAGGGCCAAGACACCCAGTAC. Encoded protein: CASSLDLEGQDTQY. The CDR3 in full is CASSLDLEGQDTQYF.

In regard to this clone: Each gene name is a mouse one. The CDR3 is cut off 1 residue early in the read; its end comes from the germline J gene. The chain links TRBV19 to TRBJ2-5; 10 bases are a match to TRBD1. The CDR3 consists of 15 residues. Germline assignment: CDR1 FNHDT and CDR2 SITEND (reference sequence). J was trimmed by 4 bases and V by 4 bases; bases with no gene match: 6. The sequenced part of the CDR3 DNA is TGTGCCAGCAGTTCCCTGGACAGGGGGGAAGACACCCAGTAC. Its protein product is CASSSLDRGEDTQY. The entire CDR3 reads CASSSLDRGEDTQYF.

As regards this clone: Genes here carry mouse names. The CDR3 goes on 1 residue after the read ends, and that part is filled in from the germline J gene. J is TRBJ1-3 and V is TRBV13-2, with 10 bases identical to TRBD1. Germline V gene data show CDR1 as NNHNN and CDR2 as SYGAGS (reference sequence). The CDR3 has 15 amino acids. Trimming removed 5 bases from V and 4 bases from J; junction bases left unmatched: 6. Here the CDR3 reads CASGDRGRYGNTLYF. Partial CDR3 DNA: TGTGCCAGCGGAGACAGGGGGCGGTACGGAAATACGCTCTAT.